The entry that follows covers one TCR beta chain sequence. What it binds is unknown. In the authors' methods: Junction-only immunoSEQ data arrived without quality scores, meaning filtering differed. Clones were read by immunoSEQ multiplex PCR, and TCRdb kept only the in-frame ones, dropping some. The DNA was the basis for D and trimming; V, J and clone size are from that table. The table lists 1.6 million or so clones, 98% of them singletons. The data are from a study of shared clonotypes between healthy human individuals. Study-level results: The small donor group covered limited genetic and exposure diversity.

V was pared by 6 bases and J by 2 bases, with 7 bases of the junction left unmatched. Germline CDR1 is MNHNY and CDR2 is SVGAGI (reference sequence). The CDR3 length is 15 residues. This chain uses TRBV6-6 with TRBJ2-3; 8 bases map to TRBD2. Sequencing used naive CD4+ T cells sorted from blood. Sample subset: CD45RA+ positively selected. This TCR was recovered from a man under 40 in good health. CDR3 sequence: CASRGYSGVTDTQYF. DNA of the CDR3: TGTGCCAGCAGGGGCTATAGCGGGGTCACAGATACGCAGTATTTT.